The clone carrying this T cell receptor (beta chain) came up a few times. Seattle patients were enrolled while actively infected and followed longitudinally. Original analysis: Nucleated cell counts were estimated from reference gene primer amplification. Clones were read by immunoSEQ multiplex PCR, and TCRdb kept only the in-frame ones, dropping some. D and trimming come from the DNA, and the V and J calls and clone size come from that table. The data contain about 49,000 clones, 87% of them singletons. The sample originates from a study of blood T cell repertoires in COVID-19. The wider study: Specimens from acute and convalescent COVID-19 originated in the United States, Italy and Spain. Nucleic acid was either cDNA or gDNA, and it came from T cells, B-cell-depleted T cells, or PBMCs.

V was shortened by 4 bases and J by 4 bases, with 17 bases between the two germline ends. Germline V CDR1 and CDR2: SEHNR, FQNEAQ (reference sequence). The length of the CDR3 is 17 residues. The source material was peripheral blood. The receptor's source is a woman of 80 years or more with COVID-19, enrolled during active disease. The rearrangement uses TRBV7-9 and TRBJ1-6, with a possible D match to TRBD1 (6 bases). CDR3: CASSWTTLGAYNSPLHF. CDR3 coding DNA: TGTGCCAGCAGCTGGACCACCTTGGGGGCGTATAATTCACCCCTCCACTTT.